This TCR beta chain appears in the sequencing data of a study of post-analysis software for immune sequencing data. About the study: Disease trajectories encompassed relapsing-remitting, secondary progressive and progressive-relapsing multiple sclerosis. The study, taken as a whole, reports: Multiple sclerosis was associated with a significant reduction in normalized Chao1 diversity relative to controls. Strong co-clustering by F measure was evident for samples that had been prepared in the same batch. When patients were compared with controls, a handful of TRBV segments were more frequent, TRBV5-6, TRBV5-1 and TRBV20-1 among them.

Included in the TCR beta cDNA libraries were unique molecular identifiers. When 1 to 10 million T cells were used, they gave some 540,000 cDNA molecules. One entry per CDR3 protein results from TCRdb running MiXCR on the PCR reads. The sample includes hundreds of thousands of distinct CDR3 sequences, approximately 60% of them seen just once. This clonotype was detected once. Its antigen is as yet unknown. Trimming took off 7 bases at V and 4 bases at J, with 14 bases between the two ends. The CDR3 runs 13 residues. Germline values: CDR1 SGHKS, CDR2 YYEKEE (reference sequence). Sequencing used blood. J is TRBJ1-2 and V is TRBV5-5; possibly TRBD1 for D (6 bases). This clonotype was obtained from a girl between 2 and 10 years old with multiple sclerosis. DNA of the CDR3: TGTGCCAGCGACGCAATGGGGGCCTATGGCTACACCTTC. Its protein is CASDAMGAYGYTF.